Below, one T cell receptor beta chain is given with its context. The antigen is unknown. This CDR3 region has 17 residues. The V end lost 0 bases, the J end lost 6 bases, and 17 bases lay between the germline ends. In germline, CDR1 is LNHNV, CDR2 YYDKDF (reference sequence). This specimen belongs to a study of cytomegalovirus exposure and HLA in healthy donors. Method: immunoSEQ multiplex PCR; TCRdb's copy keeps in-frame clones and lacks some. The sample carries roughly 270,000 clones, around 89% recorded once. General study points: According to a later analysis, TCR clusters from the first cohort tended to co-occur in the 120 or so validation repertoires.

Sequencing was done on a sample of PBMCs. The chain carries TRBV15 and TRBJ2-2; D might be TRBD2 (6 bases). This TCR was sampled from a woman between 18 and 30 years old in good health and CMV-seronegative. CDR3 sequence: CATSRELGGLFAGELFF. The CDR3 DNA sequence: TGTGCCACCAGCAGAGAATTGGGGGGTCTTTTCGCCGGGGAGCTGTTTTTT. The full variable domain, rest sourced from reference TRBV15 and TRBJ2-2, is DAMVIQNPRYQVTQFGKPVTLSCSQTLNHNVMYWYQQKSSQAPKLLFHYYDKDFNNEADTPDNFQSRRPNTSFCFLDIRSPGLGDTAMYLCATSRELGGLFAGELFFGEGSRLTVL.